These T cell receptor beta chains were read from a single sample in a study of human thymus T cells. The table came from immunoSEQ multiplex PCR; TCRdb's copy has only in-frame clones and leaves some out. Of tens of thousands of clones in the sample, about 94% are singletons; the top ten hold 5.5% to 7%. Sequences were obtained from blood. These receptors all stem from a boy less than two years old with a congenital heart defect but otherwise immunologically healthy. The CDR3 runs from the conserved cysteine through the conserved F or W. Each record gives: clone size, D gene, J gene, V gene, CDR3 DNA, CDR3 protein. The D gene is left open where the match is weak. Size values are once, few and many counts, or a class for expanded clones, and some rows have none.

NA | NA | TRBJ2-6 | TRBV23-1 | TGCGCCAGCAGTCAAAAGGGGGAGGGGGCCAACGTCCTGACTTTC | CASSQKGEGANVLTF
NA | TRBD2 | TRBJ2-1 | TRBV11-2 | TGTGCCAGCAGCCCGGGCTCTTCACTAGCGGGGGAGCAGTTCTTC | CASSPGSSLAGEQFF
NA | NA | TRBJ2-1 | TRBV7-9 | TGTGCCAGCAGCTTAGGTCATGAGCAGTTCTTC | CASSLGHEQFF
once | TRBD2 | TRBJ2-5 | TRBV27 | TGTGCCAGCAGTTTAAGGACTAGCGGTTCCTCTAGGACCCAGTACTTC | CASSLRTSGSSRTQYF
NA | TRBD2 | TRBJ2-7 | TRBV7-2 | TGTGCCACAGGCACTAGCGGGGAGTTTTTCTACGAGCAGTACTTC | CATGTSGEFFYEQYF
NA | NA | TRBJ1-5 | TRBV19 | TGTGCCACCAGCCCCCGGGGCGGCAATCAGCCCCAGCATTTT | CATSPRGGNQPQHF
NA | NA | TRBJ2-3 | TRBV27 | TGTGCCAGCAGTCTCGGGACAAGCGGGACAGATACGCAGTATTTT | CASSLGTSGTDTQYF
NA | NA | TRBJ2-5 | TRBV7-9 | TGTGCCAGCAGCTCCAGACAACAAGAGACCCAGTACTTC | CASSSRQQETQYF
NA | NA | TRBJ2-3 | TRBV6-5 | TGTGCCAGCACATCCAGCGTGAGCACAGATACGCAGTATTTT | CASTSSVSTDTQYF
NA | TRBD2 | TRBJ2-1 | TRBV4-2 | TGTGCCAGCAGCCAAGATAGAGCGGGAGGGCCCGCTCTAAAGCAGTTCTTC | CASSQDRAGGPALKQFF
NA | NA | TRBJ1-3 | TRBV7-9 | TGTGCCAGCAGCTTAGGAGGGGGGATGACTGGAAACACCATATATTTT | CASSLGGGMTGNTIYF
NA | TRBD1 | TRBJ2-7 | TRBV6-5 | TGTGCCAGCAGCTACGGGACAGGGGAATCCTACGAGCAGTACTTC | CASSYGTGESYEQYF
once | TRBD2 | TRBJ2-1 | TRBV10-3 | TGTGCCATCAGTGAGTCGTTTGGCGGGAGTTTCTATGAGCAGTTCTTC | CAISESFGGSFYEQFF
NA | NA | TRBJ2-1 | TRBV2 | TGTGCCAGCAGTGAATACAATGAGCAGTTCTTC | CASSEYNEQFF
NA | TRBD1 | TRBJ1-6 | TRBV5-6 | TGTGCCAGCAGCTCCCCCCGGGACAGGGGAGGTTCACCCCTCCACTTT | CASSSPRDRGGSPLHF
once | NA | TRBJ2-5 | TRBV18 | TGTGCCAGCTCACCTAATCCGGACGTGGGGGAGACCCAGTACTTC | CASSPNPDVGETQYF